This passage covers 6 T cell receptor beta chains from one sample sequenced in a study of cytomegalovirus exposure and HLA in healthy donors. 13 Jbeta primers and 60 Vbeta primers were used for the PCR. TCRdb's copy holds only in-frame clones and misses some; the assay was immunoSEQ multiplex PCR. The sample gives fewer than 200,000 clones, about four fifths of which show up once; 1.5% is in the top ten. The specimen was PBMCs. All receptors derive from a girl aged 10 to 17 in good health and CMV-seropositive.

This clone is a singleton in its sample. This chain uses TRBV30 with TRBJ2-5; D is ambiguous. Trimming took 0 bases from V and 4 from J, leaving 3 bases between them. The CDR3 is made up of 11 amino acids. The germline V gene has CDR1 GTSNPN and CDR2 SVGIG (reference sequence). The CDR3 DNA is TGTGCCTGGAGTGTAGCAGAGACCCAGTACTTC. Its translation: CAWSVAETQYF.

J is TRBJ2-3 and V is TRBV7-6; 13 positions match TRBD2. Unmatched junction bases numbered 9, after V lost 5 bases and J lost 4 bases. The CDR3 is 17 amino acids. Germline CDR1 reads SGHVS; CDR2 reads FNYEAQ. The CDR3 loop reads CASSPRTSGSLADTQYF. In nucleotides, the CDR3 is TGTGCCAGCAGCCCCAGGACTAGCGGGAGTCTCGCAGATACGCAGTATTTT.

The CDR3, as DNA: TGTGCCAGCAGCCCCCCCTCAGGAAGGGCTTTCTTT. It is translated as CASSPPSGRAFF. V usage is TRBV7-9 and J usage is TRBJ1-1; the D is unclear. The length of the CDR3 is 12 residues. Trimming cost V 5 bases and J 11 bases, with 15 bases left between them. Germline loops: CDR1 SEHNR, CDR2 FQNEAQ (reference sequence).

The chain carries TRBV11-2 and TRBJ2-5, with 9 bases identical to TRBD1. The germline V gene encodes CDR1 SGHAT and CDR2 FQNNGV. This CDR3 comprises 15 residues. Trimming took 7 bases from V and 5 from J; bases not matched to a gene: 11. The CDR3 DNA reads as TGTGCCAGCATCAAGGGGGGGACAGGGAGGGAGACCCAGTACTTC. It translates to CASIKGGTGRETQYF.

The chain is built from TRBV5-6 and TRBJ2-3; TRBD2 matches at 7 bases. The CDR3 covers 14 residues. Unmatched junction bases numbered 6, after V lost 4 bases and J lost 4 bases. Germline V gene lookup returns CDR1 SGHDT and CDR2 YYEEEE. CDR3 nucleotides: TGTGCCAGCAGCCCGGCGGGGGTTTCAGATACGCAGTATTTT. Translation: CASSPAGVSDTQYF. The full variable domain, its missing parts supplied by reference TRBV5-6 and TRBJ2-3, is DAGVTQSPTHLIKTRGQQVTLRCSPKSGHDTVSWYQQALGQGPQFIFQYYEEEERQRGNFPDRFSGHQFPNYSSELNVNALLLGDSALYLCASSPAGVSDTQYFGPGTRLTVL.

This chain's CDR3 is CASSLFGLAGLQETQYF. The CDR3 DNA sequence: TGCGCCAGCAGCTTGTTCGGACTAGCGGGGCTCCAAGAGACCCAGTACTTC. The rearrangement uses TRBV5-1 and TRBJ2-5; 12 bases line up with TRBD2. Trimming at V came to 1 base and at J to 1 base, leaving 5 bases not matched to a gene. Per germline, CDR1 SGHRS and CDR2 YFSETQ. CDR3 length: 17 residues.